These T cell receptor beta chains were read from a single sample in a study of blood T cells in healthy people across ages. TCRdb re-analysed the 5' RACE reads in MiXCR, keeping a single row per CDR3 protein. The repertoire consists of more than 800,000 distinct CDR3 sequences, with 25% to 35% occurring once and the leading ten covering roughly a sixth. The specimen was blood. These receptor sequences come from a woman of 80 years or more in good health. Both conserved end residues are part of each CDR3. A D gene is named only where the DNA matches it firmly. Clone size is not always given. Where it is, it says once, few, many or a class for expanded clones.

TRBV11-2,few,TRBJ1-2,.,TGTGCCAGCAGCCCAAGGAGAGAAATTAACTATGGCTACACCTTC,CASSPRREINYGYTF
TRBV21-1,many,TRBJ2-7,.,TGTGCCAGCAGCAAGCCAAGGGGCTACGAGCAGTACTTC,CASSKPRGYEQYF
TRBV7-9,many,TRBJ1-4,.,TGTGCCAGCAGCTTATCGGGGACTGCAACTAATGAAAAACTGTTTTTT,CASSLSGTATNEKLFF
TRBV7-2,many,TRBJ2-5,.,TGTGCCAGCAGCTTAAACCCGTCGGGGTGGGGCCAAGAGACCCAGTACTTC,CASSLNPSGWGQETQYF
TRBV14,once,TRBJ1-3,.,TGTGCCAGCAGCCAAGTTCACAGGGCGGGAAACACCATATATTTT,CASSQVHRAGNTIYF
TRBV5-1,few,TRBJ2-5,.,TGCGCCAGCAGCTCAGCAGGGGTAGGCGAGACCCAGTACTTC,CASSSAGVGETQYF
TRBV7-2,many,TRBJ2-5,.,TGTGCCAGCAGCGAAAACCAGCAAGAGACCCAGTACTTC,CASSENQQETQYF
TRBV7-2,many,TRBJ2-5,.,TGTGCCAGCAGCATCGGGACAAGACAAGAGACCCAGTACTTC,CASSIGTRQETQYF
TRBV18,once,TRBJ2-2,.,TGTGCCAGCTCACCGAGGAGGGCAGACACCGGGGAGCTGTTTTTT,CASSPRRADTGELFF
TRBV27,few,TRBJ2-5,.,TGTGCCAGCGGGGGTGTGGGGTTTTCGGAAGAGACCCGGTACTTC,CASGGVGFSEETRYF
TRBV12-3/TRBV12-4,many,TRBJ1-4,.,TGTGCCAGCAGTTTATACGGACAGAATGAAAAACTGTTTTTT,CASSLYGQNEKLFF
TRBV7-9,many,TRBJ2-5,.,TGTGCCAGCAGCGTGCCACTAGCCCAACAGGGAATACAAGAGACCCAGTACTTC,CASSVPLAQQGIQETQYF
TRBV2,.,TRBJ2-3,.,TGTGCCAGCAGTGACCCGGCCCCCACAGATACGCAGTATTTT,CASSDPAPTDTQYF
TRBV27,.,TRBJ1-5,.,TGTGCCAGCAGTTCGATAGCCGGGCCACAGCCCCAGCATTTT,CASSSIAGPQPQHF
TRBV20-1,.,TRBJ2-7,TRBD1,TGTAGTGCTACCGGGACAGAAGACGAGCAGTACTTC,CSATGTEDEQYF
TRBV12-2,.,TRBJ2-3,.,TGTGCAAGTCGCTTAGCGAATCCTAGCGGGGGGGAGACAGATACGCAGTATTTT,CASRLANPSGGETDTQYF
TRBV7-2,few,TRBJ1-5,.,TGTGCCAGCAGCCACCAGGGAACACTCAATCAGCCCCAGCATTTT,CASSHQGTLNQPQHF
TRBV29-1,.,TRBJ1-4,.,TGCAGCCTCCGGCCCTCCCGGCCGGAAAAACTGTTTTTT,CSLRPSRPEKLFF
TRBV6-5,.,TRBJ1-1,TRBD1,TGTGCCGGCAGTCGACAGGGAACTCGCACTGAAGCTTTCTTT,CAGSRQGTRTEAFF
TRBV14,.,TRBJ1-2,TRBD1,TGTGCCAGCAGTAGGACGGGACAGGGGATGGTTGGCTACACCTTC,CASSRTGQGMVGYTF
TRBV6-2/TRBV6-3,few,TRBJ2-3,TRBD2,TGTGCCAGCAGTGCCCGGTCTAGCGGATATAGCACAGATACGCAGTATTTT,CASSARSSGYSTDTQYF
TRBV7-2,.,TRBJ1-2,.,TGTGCCAGCAGCTTAGACACGGAGGGGCAAGACCTTCGGGGCTACACCTTC,CASSLDTEGQDLRGYTF
TRBV19,few,TRBJ2-6,.,TGTGCCAGTAGTATGATACAGGCTGGGGCCAACGTCCTGACTTTC,CASSMIQAGANVLTF
TRBV3-1,many,TRBJ2-7,TRBD1,TGTGCCAGCAGACTCGGGACAGGGGACTACGAGCAGTACTTC,CASRLGTGDYEQYF
TRBV5-6,many,TRBJ1-5,.,TGTGCCAGCAGCTTCGGCAGGGCCCTCCAGGGCAATCAGCCCCAGCATTTT,CASSFGRALQGNQPQHF
TRBV6-2/TRBV6-3,.,TRBJ1-2,.,TGTGCCAGCAGTTACGGGCCTAACTATGGCTACACCTTC,CASSYGPNYGYTF
TRBV20-1,.,TRBJ1-1,.,TGCAGTGCCCACCCCAGTGGGACTGAAGCTTTCTTT,CSAHPSGTEAFF
TRBV6-2/TRBV6-3,many,TRBJ2-1,.,TGTGCCAGTACGAACGGGGGGCGAAATGAGCAGTTCTTC,CASTNGGRNEQFF
TRBV7-2,many,TRBJ2-1,.,TGTGCCAGCAGCTTCTTCGGGGAGTACAATGAGCAGTTCTTC,CASSFFGEYNEQFF
TRBV2,.,TRBJ2-7,.,TGTGCCAGCAGCGCCGGACAGTCTTACAATGAGCAGTACTTC,CASSAGQSYNEQYF
TRBV27,.,TRBJ2-1,.,TGTGCCAGCAGTTTATCGGGGGACTTCCACAATGAGCAGTTCTTC,CASSLSGDFHNEQFF
TRBV9,.,TRBJ1-4,.,TGTGCCAGCAGCGTAGCGGGAAGGGGTGATGAAAAACTGTTTTTT,CASSVAGRGDEKLFF
TRBV27,few,TRBJ1-1,.,TGTGCCAGCAGTCTGAGGCCCAGCACTGAAGCTTTCTTT,CASSLRPSTEAFF
TRBV7-9,.,TRBJ2-7,.,TGTGCAGGGGGAACCTCCTACGAGCAGTACTTC,CAGGTSYEQYF
TRBV12-3/TRBV12-4,many,TRBJ1-2,.,TGTGCCAGCAGTTCCAGGGTTGAGGGTGGCTACACCTTC,CASSSRVEGGYTF
TRBV2,.,TRBJ1-2,TRBD1,TGTGCCAGCAGTGATCTACAGGGGCTAGGGGGCTACACCTTC,CASSDLQGLGGYTF
TRBV6-6,many,TRBJ2-5,TRBD2,TGTGCCAGCAGTCGTGGACTAGCGGGGTGGGAGACCCAGTACTTC,CASSRGLAGWETQYF
TRBV27,.,TRBJ1-6,.,TGTGCCAGCAGTCCCGGAGCCTCCTATAATTCACCCCTCCACTTT,CASSPGASYNSPLHF
TRBV4-2,many,TRBJ1-2,.,TGTGCCAGTACCCTTTCCGGGACGCAAAAGGGCTACACCTTC,CASTLSGTQKGYTF